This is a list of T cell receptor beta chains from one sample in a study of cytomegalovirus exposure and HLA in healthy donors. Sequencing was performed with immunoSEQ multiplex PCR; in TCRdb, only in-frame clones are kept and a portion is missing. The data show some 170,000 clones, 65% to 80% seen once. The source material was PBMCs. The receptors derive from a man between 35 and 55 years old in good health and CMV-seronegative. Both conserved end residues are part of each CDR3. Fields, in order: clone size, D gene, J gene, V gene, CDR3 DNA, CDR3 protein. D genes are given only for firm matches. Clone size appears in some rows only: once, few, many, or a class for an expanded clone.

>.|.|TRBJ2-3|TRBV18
TGTGCCAGCTCACAACCCCGCGGATTTACCACAGATACGCAGTATTTT
CASSQPRGFTTDTQYF
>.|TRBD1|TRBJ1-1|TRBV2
TGTGCCACAAACAGGGGAGGTGATGCTTTCTTT
CATNRGGDAFF
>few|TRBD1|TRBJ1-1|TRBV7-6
TGTGCCAGCAGCCCTGACAGGGGGCAGGGTGAAGCTTTCTTT
CASSPDRGQGEAFF
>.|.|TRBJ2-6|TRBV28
TGTGCCACCACTTGGCAGGGAACTGGGGCCAACGTCCTGACTTTC
CATTWQGTGANVLTF
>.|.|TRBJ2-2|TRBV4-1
TGCGCCAGCAGCCTCCTGGGACACATGAACACCGGGGAGCTGTTTTTT
CASSLLGHMNTGELFF
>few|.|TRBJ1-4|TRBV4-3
TGCGCCAGCAGCCAAGAATCAGGACAAGCCCGGCAAAAACTGTTTTTT
CASSQESGQARQKLFF
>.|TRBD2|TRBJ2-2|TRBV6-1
TGTGCCAGCAGTGAAGACCTAGCGGGGGGCGGGGAGCTGTTTTTT
CASSEDLAGGGELFF
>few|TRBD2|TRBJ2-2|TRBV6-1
TGTGCCAGCAGTTATTACCCGCCGGGGGGGCTGTTTTTT
CASSYYPPGGLFF
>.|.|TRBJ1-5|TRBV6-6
TGTGCCAGCAGTGCCCTGGGGGGACTTAGTCAGCCCCAGCATTTT
CASSALGGLSQPQHF
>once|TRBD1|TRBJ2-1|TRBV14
TGTGCCAGCAGCCGAGGACAGGTCTACAATGAGCAGTTCTTC
CASSRGQVYNEQFF
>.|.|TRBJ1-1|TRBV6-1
TGTGCCAGCAGTGACACATGGCAGGGTTCGGGCACTGAAGCTTTCTTT
CASSDTWQGSGTEAFF
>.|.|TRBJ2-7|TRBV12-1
TGTGCCAGCAGCCCGTCCGGACAGGGAGCCTACGAGCAGTACTTC
CASSPSGQGAYEQYF
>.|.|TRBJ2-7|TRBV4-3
TGCGCCAGCAGCCAAGCACCAGGGAACTACGAGCAGTACTTC
CASSQAPGNYEQYF
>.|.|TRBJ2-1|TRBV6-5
TGTGCCAGCAGTTACGGGAGTTTAGGTGAGCAGTTCTTC
CASSYGSLGEQFF
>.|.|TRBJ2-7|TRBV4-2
TGTGCCAGCAGTTCCCAAGCGGAAGAGCAGTACTTC
CASSSQAEEQYF
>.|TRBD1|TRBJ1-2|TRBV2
TGTGCCAGCAGGGGACAGGGAGGAACCTTC
CASRGQGGTF
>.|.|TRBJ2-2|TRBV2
TGTGCCAGCAGTGAACGGACAGCGACCGGGGAGCTGTTTTTT
CASSERTATGELFF
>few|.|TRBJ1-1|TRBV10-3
TGTGCCATTGCGACGGGGGGGAACACTGAAGCTTTCTTT
CAIATGGNTEAFF
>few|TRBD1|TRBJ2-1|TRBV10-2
TGCGCCAGCAACCGGGACAGGGACAACAATGAGCAGTTCTTC
CASNRDRDNNEQFF
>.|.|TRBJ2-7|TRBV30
TGTGCCTGGAGACGACAGGGACTGACCTACGAGCAGTACTTC
CAWRRQGLTYEQYF
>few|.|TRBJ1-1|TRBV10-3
TGTGCCATCAGTGATGGGACTGCTGGGAACACTGAAGCTTTCTTT
CAISDGTAGNTEAFF
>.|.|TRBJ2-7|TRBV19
TGTGCCAGTAGTAACCGGGACTCGGCCTACGAGCAGTACTTC
CASSNRDSAYEQYF
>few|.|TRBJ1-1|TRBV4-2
TGTGCCAGCAGCCACCAGACAGGCCTGAACACTGAAGCTTTCTTT
CASSHQTGLNTEAFF
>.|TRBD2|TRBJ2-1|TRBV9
TGTGCCAGCAGCGTTCCCCTAGCGGGGGGGCCTAATGAGCAGTTCTTC
CASSVPLAGGPNEQFF
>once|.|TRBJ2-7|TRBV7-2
TGTGCCAGCAGCAAGAACTGGGGCTACGAGCAGTACTTC
CASSKNWGYEQYF
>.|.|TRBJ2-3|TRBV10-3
TGTGCCATCGGCAGGACAGATACGCAGTATTTT
CAIGRTDTQYF
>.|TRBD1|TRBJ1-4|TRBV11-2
TGTGCCAGCAGCTTTGAAGGGGGCAGCGAAAAACTGTTTTTT
CASSFEGGSEKLFF
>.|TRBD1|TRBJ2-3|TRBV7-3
TGTGCCAGCCGGGACAGCGGCACAGATACGCAGTATTTT
CASRDSGTDTQYF
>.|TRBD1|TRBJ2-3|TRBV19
TGTGCCAGTAGGACAGGGGACCTAAATACGCAGTATTTT
CASRTGDLNTQYF
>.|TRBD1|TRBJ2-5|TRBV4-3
TGCGCCAGCAGCCGAGGGACAGGGGAGTACCAAGAGACCCAGTACTTC
CASSRGTGEYQETQYF
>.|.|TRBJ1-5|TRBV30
TGTGCCTGGAGTGACGGGCCCCGGGAATATCAGCCCCAGCATTTT
CAWSDGPREYQPQHF
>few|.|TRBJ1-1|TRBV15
TGTGCCACCAGCAGAGAGGAGGGTGGGGACACTGAAGCTTTCTTT
CATSREEGGDTEAFF
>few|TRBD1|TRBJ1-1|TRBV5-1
TGCGCCAGCAGCCCCCTCGACAGGGACGAAGCTTTCTTT
CASSPLDRDEAFF
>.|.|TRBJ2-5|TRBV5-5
TGTGCCAGCAGCTATACTGGGGCGTACCAAGAGACCCAGTACTTC
CASSYTGAYQETQYF
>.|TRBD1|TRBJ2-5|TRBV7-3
TGTGCCAGCAGCCGAGGGACCGGGACAGCACTTCAAGAGACCCAGTACTTC
CASSRGTGTALQETQYF
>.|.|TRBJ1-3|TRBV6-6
TGTGCCAGCAGTTCCAACTCTGGAAACACCATATATTTT
CASSSNSGNTIYF
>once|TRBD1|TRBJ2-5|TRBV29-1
TGCAGCGTTGAGCCTGGGCAGGGGGAGAGGGAGACCCAGTACTTC
CSVEPGQGERETQYF
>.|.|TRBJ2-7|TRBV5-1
TGCGCCAGCATCGCCCCCGGCGGGGCCAAGTACTTC
CASIAPGGAKYF
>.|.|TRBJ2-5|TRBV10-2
TGCGCCAGCAGTCCGGACAGGGAGGGAGAGACCCAGTACTTC
CASSPDREGETQYF
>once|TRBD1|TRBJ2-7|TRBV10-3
TGTGCCATCATGACAGGGTCTTACGAGCAGTACTTC
CAIMTGSYEQYF
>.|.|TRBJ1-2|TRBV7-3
TGTGCCAGCAGCTTAACCGGGACACAACGAGGCTACACCTTC
CASSLTGTQRGYTF
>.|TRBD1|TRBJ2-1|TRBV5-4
TGTGCCAGCGGGCAGGGACAGGGAGGAACTGAGCAGTTCTTC
CASGQGQGGTEQFF
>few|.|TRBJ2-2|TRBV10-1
TGCGCCAGCAGTGAGGTGCGGACAGCGAACACCGGGGAGCTGTTTTTT
CASSEVRTANTGELFF
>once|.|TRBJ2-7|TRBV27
TGTGCCAGCCGACACGGACTATCCTACGAGCAGTACTTC
CASRHGLSYEQYF
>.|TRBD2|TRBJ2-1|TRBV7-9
TGTGCCAGCAGCCAACCGGGACTAGCAAGAGGTGAGCAGTTCTTC
CASSQPGLARGEQFF
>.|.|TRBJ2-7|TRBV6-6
TGTGCCAGCAGTCGACAGGCCACCTACGAGCAGTACTTC
CASSRQATYEQYF